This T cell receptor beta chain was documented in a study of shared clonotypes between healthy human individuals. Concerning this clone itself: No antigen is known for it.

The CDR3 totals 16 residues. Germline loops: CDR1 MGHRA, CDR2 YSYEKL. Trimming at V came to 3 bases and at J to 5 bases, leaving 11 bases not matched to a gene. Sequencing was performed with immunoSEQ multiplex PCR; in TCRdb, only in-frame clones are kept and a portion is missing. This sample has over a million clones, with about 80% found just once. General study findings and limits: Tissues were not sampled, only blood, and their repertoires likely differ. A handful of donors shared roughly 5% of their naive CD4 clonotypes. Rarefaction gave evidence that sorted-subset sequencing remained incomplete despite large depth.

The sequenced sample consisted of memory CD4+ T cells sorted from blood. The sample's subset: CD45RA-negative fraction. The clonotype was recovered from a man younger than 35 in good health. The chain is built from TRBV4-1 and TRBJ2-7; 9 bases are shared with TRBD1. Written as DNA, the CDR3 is TGCGCCAGCAGCCAGGGCCCGGACAGGGGATTTGACGAGCAGTACTTC. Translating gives CASSQGPDRGFDEQYF.